The clone carrying this T cell receptor beta chain has a count of ten or more. The antigen is undetermined. The data were taken from a study of spatial heterogeneity in lung cancer. Every TCR cDNA molecule bore its own unique molecular identifier. One entry per CDR3 protein results from TCRdb running MiXCR on the 5' RACE reads. The sample includes about 100,000 distinct CDR3 sequences, 4.4% seen only once; the top ten take 20% to 25%. CDR1 is SGHRS, CDR2 YFSETQ, per germline. Between the trimmed V and J ends, which lost 7 bases and 0 bases, there was a span of 11 bases. The CDR3 consists of 13 residues. General study results and limits: Tumor mutation count correlated with how many alpha and beta TCRs expanded intratumorally.

Specified time point: sample taken at primary tumor resection. This receptor was taken from a male donor with early-stage non-small cell lung cancer. Sequencing used lung tumor tissue, obtained at surgery. The rearrangement uses TRBV5-1 and TRBJ2-7, with a weak D call TRBD1 (6 bases). The CDR3 spells CASQSDSSYEQYF. Here the CDR3 DNA reads TGCGCCAGCCAATCGGACAGCTCCTACGAGCAGTACTTC.